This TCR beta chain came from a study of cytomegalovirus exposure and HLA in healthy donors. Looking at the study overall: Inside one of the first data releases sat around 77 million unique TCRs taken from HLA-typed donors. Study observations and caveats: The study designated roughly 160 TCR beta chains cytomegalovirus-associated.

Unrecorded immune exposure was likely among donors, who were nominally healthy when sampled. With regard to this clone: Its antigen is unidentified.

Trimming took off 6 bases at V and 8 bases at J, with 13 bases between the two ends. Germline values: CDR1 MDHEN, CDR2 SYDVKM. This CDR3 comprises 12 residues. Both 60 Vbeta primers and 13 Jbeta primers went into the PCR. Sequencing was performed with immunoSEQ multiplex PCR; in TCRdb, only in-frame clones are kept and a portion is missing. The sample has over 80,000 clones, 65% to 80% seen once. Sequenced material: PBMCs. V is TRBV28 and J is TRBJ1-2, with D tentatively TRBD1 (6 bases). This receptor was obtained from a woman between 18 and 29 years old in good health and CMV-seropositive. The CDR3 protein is CASSRGGVGYTF. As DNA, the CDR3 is TGTGCCAGCAGCCGAGGGGGTGTAGGCTACACCTTC.